Below are 3 T cell receptor beta chains sequenced from a single sample in a study of blood T cell repertoires in COVID-19. The assay was immunoSEQ multiplex PCR, and TCRdb's table has in-frame clones only and misses some. The sample holds 350,000 or so clones, just over 85% seen once. Specimen: PBMCs or T cells enriched from blood (not recorded which). The source of these receptors is a woman aged 35 to 49 with acute COVID-19.

J is TRBJ1-1 and V is TRBV7-3; 7 positions match TRBD1. After removal of 5 bases from V and 0 bases from J, the junction contained 6 bases not matched to a gene. Germline CDR1 reads SGHTA; CDR2 reads FQGTGA. The CDR3 extends over 15 amino acids. CDR3 protein: CASSPGQSMNTEAFF. As DNA, the CDR3 is TGTGCCAGCAGCCCGGGACAGTCGATGAACACTGAAGCTTTCTTT.

The V and J genes are TRBV5-4 and TRBJ2-3; TRBD1 is a possible D gene (6 bases). This CDR3 is 14 amino acids long. V lost 1 base and J 4 bases, leaving 10 bases between the germline ends. CDR1 and CDR2 (germline): SGHNT, YYREEE (reference sequence). The chain's CDR3 is CASSLQGSADTQYF. CDR3 DNA: TGTGCCAGCAGCTTGCAGGGGTCCGCAGATACGCAGTATTTT.

In nucleotides, the CDR3 is TGTGCCAGCAGCTCTCCCCTCAGGGGGCTCCCCTACGAGCAGTACTTC. It codes for CASSSPLRGLPYEQYF. The V call is TRBV5-8, the J call TRBJ2-7; 8 positions match TRBD1. The ends lost 3 bases at V and 2 bases at J; junction bases unmatched: 10. The CDR3 has 16 residues. The germline V gene has CDR1 SGHTS and CDR2 YDEGEE.